The clone carrying this T cell receptor (beta chain) has more than one count but fewer than ten. Antigen unknown. Only in-frame clones appear in the TCRdb table, and some are missing; sequencing was by immunoSEQ multiplex PCR. In the table there are some 290,000 clones, roughly 79% of which are singletons. This specimen belongs to a study of cytotoxic CD8 clonotypes in ibrutinib-treated CLL. Across the whole study: Productive templates averaged 255,043 per sample, and productive rearrangements 90,000 to 100,000. Notes on the study in general: Clonality went up at ibrutinib response and then declined back toward baseline at progression. Contraction or stability on treatment was seen for public clonotypes, which were uncommon.

CDR3 length: 14 residues. Trimming cost V 9 bases and J 6 bases, with 17 bases left between them. Germline CDR1 SNHLY, CDR2 FYNNEI. This chain connects TRBV2 to TRBJ2-2, with D possibly TRBD2 on 6 matching bases. The material was PBMCs, obtained before ibrutinib treatment. The receptor was isolated from a human donor with chronic lymphocytic leukemia. The DNA for the CDR3 is TGTGCCAGGGGTAGCGGTGGATGGTCCGGGGAGCTGTTTTTT. Its translation is CARGSGGWSGELFF.